This TCR beta chain came from a study of Graves' ophthalmopathy and Graves' hyperthyroidism. Study details: At initial diagnosis, peripheral blood was obtained, and this preceded any treatment.

RNA transcripts yielded amplified TCR beta CDR3 regions. The first-round RT-PCR employed HTBI primers together with the Qiagen OneStep RT-PCR kit. A multiplex PCR was then performed as the second round. TCRdb used MiXCR to reprocess the multiplex PCR reads, holding one entry per CDR3 protein. The table shows just over 600,000 distinct CDR3 sequences, with 22% occurring only once. J lost 6 bases, V lost 5 bases, and 6 bases had no gene match. This CDR3 spans 15 amino acids. Ten or more counts support this clonotype. The authors defined stable hyperthyroidism as no ophthalmopathy within 18 months of follow-up. Aged 18 to 65, the patients with hyperthyroidism had under 2 months' duration and were newly diagnosed.

The rearrangement links TRBV12-3 or TRBV12-4 to TRBJ1-5; 11 positions match TRBD1. The sequenced sample consisted of peripheral blood. The TCR was taken from a woman aged 18-30 years with stable Graves' hyperthyroidism. Some clones in this sample may be carry-over from other donors' samples. DNA for the CDR3: TGTGCCAGCAGTCCCGGGACAGGGGGTAGTCAGCCCCAGCATTTT. It specifies CASSPGTGGSQPQHF.